This passage covers 9 T cell receptor beta chains from one sample sequenced in a study of vaccination and CD4 T cells after COVID-19. Cultured CD4+ T-cell DNA underwent Oncomine TCR Beta short-read sequencing. Each CDR3 protein gets one entry after TCRdb re-called the PCR reads with MiXCR. The sample records approximately 15,000 distinct CDR3 sequences, around 30% being singletons. As to treatment: approximately 11-day PBMC culture with coronavirus spike peptide pools or control peptides (ViraFEST assay). Their target antigens are unknown. Material for sequencing was cultured CD4+ T cells from blood. The receptors originated from a human donor with COVID-19.

This clonotype was observed once. J is TRBJ1-2 and V is TRBV6-1, with 7 bases matching TRBD1. V dropped 11 bases and J dropped 5; count of bases not matched to a gene: 8. The length of the CDR3 is 12 residues. From germline, CDR1 is MNHNS and CDR2 SASEGT. The CDR3 nucleotides read TGTGCCGGCGTAGGGGGCTCTTATGGCTACACCTTC. Its translation is CAGVGGSYGYTF.

The chain has TRBV14 and TRBJ1-2; 9 positions match TRBD1. From germline, CDR1 is SGHDN and CDR2 FVKESK. V was clipped by 6 bases and J by 8 bases; unmatched bases: 10. The CDR3 runs to 14 residues. CDR3 bases: TGTGCCAGCAGGAAAACCGGGACAGGGAAGGGCTACACCTTC. Amino acids: CASRKTGTGKGYTF.

This clonotype was seen only once. The rearrangement joins TRBV19 to TRBJ1-2; no definite D call. Trimming removed 4 bases from V and 8 bases from J, with 11 bases in between. The CDR3 contains 12 residues. Germline-derived CDR1 and CDR2 are LNHDA and SQIVND (reference sequence). CDR3 nucleotides: TGTGCCAGTAGTACGTGGACCGCCGGCTACACCTTC. Translating it yields CASSTWTAGYTF.

This clonotype came up a few times. As DNA, the CDR3 is TGTGCCAGCAGCTTGTACTCCAGACTTAGCACAGATACGCAGTATTTT. The encoded protein is CASSLYSRLSTDTQYF. The rearrangement links TRBV7-2 to TRBJ2-3; D uncertain. The CDR3 consists of 16 residues. Germline V CDR1 and CDR2: SGHTA, FQGNSA. The ends were cut back, 3 bases at V and 0 bases at J, with 13 bases in the middle.

The CDR3 coding sequence is TGTGCCAGCAGCCCGGACGAGTACTTTGACTACGAGCAGTACTTC. Its protein is CASSPDEYFDYEQYF. This chain uses TRBV12-3 or TRBV12-4 with TRBJ2-7; D remains unclear. The CDR3 is made up of 15 amino acids. V was cut by 6 bases and J by 3 bases, with 18 bases left in between.

A single count supports this clonotype. The junction differs from germline at one of its ends, possibly a read error. J is TRBJ1-5 and V is TRBV15; a possible D gene is TRBD1 (6 bases). Germline V gene sequence: CDR1 LNHNV, CDR2 YYDKDF (reference sequence). CDR3 size: 13 residues. CDR3: CVTSRQANQPQHF. CDR3 nucleotides: TGTGTCACCAGCAGACAGGCTAATCAGCCCCAGCATTTT.

This clonotype has more than one count but fewer than ten. The rearrangement uses TRBV20-1 and TRBJ1-2; D remains ambiguous. Trimming pared 1 base from V and 4 bases from J, leaving 13 bases between. The CDR3 runs 14 residues. Germline V gives CDR1 DFQATT, CDR2 SNEGSKA (reference sequence). The CDR3 protein is CSARAAGDRYGYTF. The CDR3 nucleotides are TGCAGTGCTAGAGCCGCAGGCGATCGCTATGGCTACACCTTC.

This clonotype was picked up a small number of times. V and J are TRBV7-2 and TRBJ2-3; the D gene is possibly TRBD2 (6 bases). Germline values: CDR1 SGHTA, CDR2 FQGNSA. V gave up 2 bases and J gave up 2 bases, with 14 bases separating them. The CDR3 has 16 amino acids. The DNA for the CDR3 is TGTGCCAGCAGCTTATTCGGCGGGGAGTCCACAGATACGCAGTATTTT. As protein: CASSLFGGESTDTQYF.

This clonotype was found a few times. The rearrangement links TRBV7-2 to TRBJ2-1; 9 bases line up with TRBD2. Trimming cost V 7 bases and J 12 bases; bases outside gene matches: 16. CDR1 and CDR2 (germline): SGHTA, FQGNSA. The CDR3 length is 15 residues. For the CDR3, the DNA is TGTGCCAGCAACCCTCCTAGCGGGGACTTGGTCGGGCAGTTCTTC. This gives the protein CASNPPSGDLVGQFF.